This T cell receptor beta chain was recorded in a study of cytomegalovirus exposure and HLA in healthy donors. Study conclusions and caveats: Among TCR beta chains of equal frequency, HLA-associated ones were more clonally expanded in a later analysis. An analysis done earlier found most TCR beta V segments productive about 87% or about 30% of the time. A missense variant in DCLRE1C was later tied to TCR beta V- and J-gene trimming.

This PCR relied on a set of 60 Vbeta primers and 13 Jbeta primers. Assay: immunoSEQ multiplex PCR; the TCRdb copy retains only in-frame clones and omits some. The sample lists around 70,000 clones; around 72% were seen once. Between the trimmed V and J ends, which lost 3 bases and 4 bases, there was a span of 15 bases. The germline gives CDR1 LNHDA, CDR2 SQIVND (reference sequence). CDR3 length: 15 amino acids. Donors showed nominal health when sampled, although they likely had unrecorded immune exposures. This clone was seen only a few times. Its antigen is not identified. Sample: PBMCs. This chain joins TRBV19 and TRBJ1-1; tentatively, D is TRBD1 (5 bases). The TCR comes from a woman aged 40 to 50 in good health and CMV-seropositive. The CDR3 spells CASSIGSGWSTEAFF. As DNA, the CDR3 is TGTGCCAGTAGTATCGGGTCAGGGTGGAGCACTGAAGCTTTCTTT.